The 7 T cell receptor beta chains in this list originate from one sample, sequenced in a study of blood T cell repertoires in COVID-19. Only in-frame clones appear in the TCRdb table, and some are missing; sequencing was by immunoSEQ multiplex PCR. In the table there are 200,000 to 250,000 clones, 80% to 85% of which are singletons. Sequencing was carried out using peripheral blood. The receptor set was obtained from a woman aged 18-29 years with acute or convalescent COVID-19.

The chain links TRBV27 to TRBJ2-5; D is unresolved. Per the germline V gene, CDR1 is MNHEY and CDR2 is SMNVEV (reference sequence). Trimming removed 6 bases from V and 5 bases from J, with 10 bases in between. The CDR3 length is 12 residues. As DNA, the CDR3 is TGTGCCAGCAGGGGTGTGGAGGAGACCCAGTACTTC. This sequence encodes CASRGVEETQYF.

This chain joins TRBV7-9 and TRBJ2-1, with a possible D match to TRBD2 (6 bases). Between the trimmed V and J ends, which lost 7 bases and 7 bases, there was a span of 14 bases. Germline CDR1 is SEHNR and CDR2 is FQNEAQ (reference sequence). The CDR3 extends over 13 amino acids. In DNA, the CDR3 is TGTGCCAGCACCCAGGGTAGCGGAAATGAGCAGTTCTTC. The encoded protein is CASTQGSGNEQFF. The variable domain in full, with the rest retrieved from reference TRBV7-9 and TRBJ2-1, is DTGVSQNPRHKITKRGQNVTFRCDPISEHNRLYWYRQTLGQGPEFLTYFQNEAQLEKSRLLSDRFSAERPKGSFSTLEIQRTEQGDSAMYLCASTQGSGNEQFFGPGTRLTVL.

V usage is TRBV29-1 and J usage is TRBJ1-2; 10 bases align to TRBD1. Unmatched junction bases numbered 6, after V lost 7 bases and J lost 10 bases. This CDR3 spans 11 amino acids. CDR1 SQVTM and CDR2 ANQGSEA come from the germline V gene. CDR3 protein: CSGWTGGVYTF. The CDR3 nucleotides read TGCAGCGGGTGGACAGGGGGTGTCTACACCTTC.

The rearrangement links TRBV25-1 to TRBJ2-1, with D hard to call. Trimming shortened V by 2 bases and J by 9 bases, and 11 bases separated the two germline ends. CDR3 size: 13 residues. The germline gives CDR1 MGHDK, CDR2 SYGVNS. The CDR3 nucleotides are TGTGCCAGCAGTGAACCCGAGCCCGTTGAGCAGTTCTTC. This gives the protein CASSEPEPVEQFF.

The chain combines TRBV5-1 with TRBJ2-7; TRBD2 aligns across 9 bases. The CDR3 runs to 15 residues. J gave up 5 bases and V 3 bases, and 9 bases lay outside the gene matches. CDR1 is SGHRS, CDR2 YFSETQ, per germline. The CDR3 loop reads CASSWGAGGRNEQYF. In DNA form, the CDR3 reads TGCGCCAGCAGCTGGGGGGCGGGAGGGCGGAACGAGCAGTACTTC.

A few counts support this clone. This chain links TRBV2 with TRBJ1-1, with D unresolved. The germline V and J ends were trimmed by 2 bases and 1 base, with 20 bases remaining between them. This CDR3 region has 18 residues. Germline loops: CDR1 SNHLY, CDR2 FYNNEI. CDR3 loop: CASSELYWLGSSNTEAFF. The CDR3 region has the DNA TGTGCCAGCAGTGAATTGTATTGGTTGGGCAGTTCGAACACTGAAGCTTTCTTT.

As for this clone: The conserved closing phenylalanine or tryptophan is absent in this CDR3, likely reflecting a read error. Because the CDR3's place on the DNA is in doubt, the DNA is left out and the CDR3 is given as listed by TCRdb. This sequence joins TRBV7-2 and TRBJ2-7; the table gives TRBD2 as D, unverified against the DNA. Both ends counted, the CDR3 spans 13 residues. From germline, CDR1 is SGHTA and CDR2 FQGNSA. This CDR3 reads CASSINVETLLNI.